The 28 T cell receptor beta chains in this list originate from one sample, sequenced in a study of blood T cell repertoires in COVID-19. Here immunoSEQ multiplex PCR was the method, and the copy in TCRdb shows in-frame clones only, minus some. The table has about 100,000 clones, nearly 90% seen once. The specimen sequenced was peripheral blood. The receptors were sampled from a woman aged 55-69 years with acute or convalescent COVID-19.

This CDR3 reads CASSETPNQPQHF. CDR3 in DNA: TGCGCCAGCAGCGAAACTCCGAATCAGCCCCAGCATTTT. The chain recombines TRBV5-1 with TRBJ1-5; D uncertain. Trimming cost V 4 bases and J 4 bases, with 9 bases left between them. CDR1 is SGHRS and CDR2 is YFSETQ in the germline V gene. CDR3 length: 13 residues.

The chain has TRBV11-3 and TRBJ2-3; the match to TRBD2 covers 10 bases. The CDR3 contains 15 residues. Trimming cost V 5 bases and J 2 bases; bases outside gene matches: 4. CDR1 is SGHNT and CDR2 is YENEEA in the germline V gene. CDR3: CASSRSGRNTDTQYF. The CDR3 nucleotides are TGTGCCAGCAGCCGTAGCGGGAGGAACACAGATACGCAGTATTTT.

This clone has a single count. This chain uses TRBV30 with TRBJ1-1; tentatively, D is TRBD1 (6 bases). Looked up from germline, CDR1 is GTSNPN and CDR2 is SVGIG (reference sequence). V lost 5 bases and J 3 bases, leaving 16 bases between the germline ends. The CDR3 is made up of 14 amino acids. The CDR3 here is CAWLNLEGDTEAFF. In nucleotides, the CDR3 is TGTGCCTGGCTTAACTTAGAGGGGGACACTGAAGCTTTCTTT.

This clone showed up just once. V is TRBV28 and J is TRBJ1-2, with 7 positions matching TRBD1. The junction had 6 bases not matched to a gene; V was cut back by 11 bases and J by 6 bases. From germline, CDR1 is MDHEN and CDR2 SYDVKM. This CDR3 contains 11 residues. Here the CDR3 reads CACRQGDGYTF. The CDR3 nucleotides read TGTGCCTGCCGACAGGGTGATGGCTACACCTTC.

DNA of the CDR3: TGTGCCAGCAGAAGGACAGGGGATCTTAGCAATCAGCCCCAGCATTTT. Encoded protein: CASRRTGDLSNQPQHF. J is TRBJ1-5 and V is TRBV6-6; 9 nucleotides line up with TRBD1. Germline CDR1 reads MNHNY; CDR2 reads SVGAGI (reference sequence). The CDR3 has 16 amino acids. Trimming removed 6 bases from V and 0 bases from J; junction bases left unmatched: 6.

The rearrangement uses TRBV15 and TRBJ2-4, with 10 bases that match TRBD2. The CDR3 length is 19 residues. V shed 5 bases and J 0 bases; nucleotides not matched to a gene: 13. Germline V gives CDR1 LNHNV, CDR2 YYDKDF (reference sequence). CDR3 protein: CATSPYGTSDLAAKNIQYF. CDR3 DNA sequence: TGTGCCACCAGCCCATACGGGACTAGCGACCTTGCAGCCAAAAACATTCAGTACTTC.

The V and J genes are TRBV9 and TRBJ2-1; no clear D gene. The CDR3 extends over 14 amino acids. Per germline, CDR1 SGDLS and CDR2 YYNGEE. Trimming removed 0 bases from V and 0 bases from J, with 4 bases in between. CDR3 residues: CASSVASSYNEQFF. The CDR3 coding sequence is TGTGCCAGCAGCGTAGCCAGCTCCTACAATGAGCAGTTCTTC. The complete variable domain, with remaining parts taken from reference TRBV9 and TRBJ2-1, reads DSGVTQTPKHLITATGQRVTLRCSPRSGDLSVYWYQQSLDQGLQFLIQYYNGEERAKGNILERFSAQQFPDLHSELNLSSLELGDSALYFCASSVASSYNEQFFGPGTRLTVL.

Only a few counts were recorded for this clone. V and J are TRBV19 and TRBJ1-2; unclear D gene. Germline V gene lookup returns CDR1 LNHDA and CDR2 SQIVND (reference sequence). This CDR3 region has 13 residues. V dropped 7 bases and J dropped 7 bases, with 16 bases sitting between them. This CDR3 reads CASTQEAASGYTF. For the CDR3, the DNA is TGTGCCAGTACCCAGGAGGCAGCAAGTGGCTACACCTTC.

The CDR3 region is CASHPPRGLNTEAFF. In DNA, the CDR3 is TGTGCCAGTCATCCCCCTCGGGGGTTGAACACTGAAGCTTTCTTT. The V gene is TRBV19, the J gene TRBJ1-1, with D perhaps matching TRBD1 (5 bases). This CDR3 contains 15 residues. Germline assignment: CDR1 LNHDA and CDR2 SQIVND (reference sequence). Trimming took off 8 bases at V and 0 bases at J, with 16 bases between the two ends.

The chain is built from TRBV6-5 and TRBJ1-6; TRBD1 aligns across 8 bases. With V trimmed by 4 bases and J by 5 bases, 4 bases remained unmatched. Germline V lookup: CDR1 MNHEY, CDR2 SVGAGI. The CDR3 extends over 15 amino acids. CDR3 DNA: TGTGCCAGCAGTTGGACAGGGACAAATAATTCACCCCTCCACTTT. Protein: CASSWTGTNNSPLHF.

CDR3 amino acids: CASTLSGRKNIQYF. The CDR3 region has the DNA TGTGCCAGCACCCTAAGCGGGAGGAAAAACATTCAGTACTTC. The rearrangement links TRBV28 to TRBJ2-4, with 9 bases that match TRBD2. The V and J ends lost 7 bases and 4 bases, in that order; junction bases with no gene match: 5. This CDR3 has 14 amino acids. CDR1 is MDHEN and CDR2 is SYDVKM in the germline V gene.

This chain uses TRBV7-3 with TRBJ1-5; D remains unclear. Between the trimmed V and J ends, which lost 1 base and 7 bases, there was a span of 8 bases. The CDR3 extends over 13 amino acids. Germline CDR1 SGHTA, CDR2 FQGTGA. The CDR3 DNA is TGTGCCAGCAGCTTAATCCCGGGGCAGCCCCAGCATTTT. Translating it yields CASSLIPGQPQHF.

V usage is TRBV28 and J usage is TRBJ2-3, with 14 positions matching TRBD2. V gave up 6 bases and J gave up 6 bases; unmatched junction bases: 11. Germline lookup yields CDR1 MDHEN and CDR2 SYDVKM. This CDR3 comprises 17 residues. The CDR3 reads CASRGGLAGVRADTQYF. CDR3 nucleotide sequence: TGTGCCAGCAGGGGGGGACTAGCGGGAGTACGGGCGGATACGCAGTATTTT.

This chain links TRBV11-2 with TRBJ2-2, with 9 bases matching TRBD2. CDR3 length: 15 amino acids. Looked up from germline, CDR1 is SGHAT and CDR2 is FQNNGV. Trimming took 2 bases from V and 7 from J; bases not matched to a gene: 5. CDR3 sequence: CASSLLAGVNGELFF. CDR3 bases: TGTGCCAGCAGCTTATTAGCGGGAGTGAACGGGGAGCTGTTTTTT.

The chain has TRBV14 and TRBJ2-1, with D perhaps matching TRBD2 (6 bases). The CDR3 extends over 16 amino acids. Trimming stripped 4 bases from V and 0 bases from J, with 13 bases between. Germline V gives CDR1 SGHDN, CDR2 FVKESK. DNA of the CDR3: TGTGCCAGCAGCCGACTAGGGGCAAGCTCCTACAATGAGCAGTTCTTC. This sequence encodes CASSRLGASSYNEQFF. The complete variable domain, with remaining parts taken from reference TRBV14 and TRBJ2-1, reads EAGVTQFPSHSVIEKGQTVTLRCDPISGHDNLYWYRRVMGKEIKFLLHFVKESKQDESGMPNNRFLAERTGGTYSTLKVQPAELEDSGVYFCASSRLGASSYNEQFFGPGTRLTVL.

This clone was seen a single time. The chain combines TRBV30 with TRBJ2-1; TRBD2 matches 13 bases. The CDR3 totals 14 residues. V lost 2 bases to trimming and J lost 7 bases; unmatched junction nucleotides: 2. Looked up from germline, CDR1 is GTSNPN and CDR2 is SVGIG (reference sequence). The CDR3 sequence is CAWSWTSGSNEQFF. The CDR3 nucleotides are TGTGCCTGGAGTTGGACTAGCGGGAGTAATGAGCAGTTCTTC.

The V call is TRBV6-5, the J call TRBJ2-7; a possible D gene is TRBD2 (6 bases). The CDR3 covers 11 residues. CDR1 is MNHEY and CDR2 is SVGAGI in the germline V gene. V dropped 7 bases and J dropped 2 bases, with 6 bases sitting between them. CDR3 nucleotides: TGTGCCAGCACGGGGGCCTACGAGCAGTACTTC. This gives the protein CASTGAYEQYF.

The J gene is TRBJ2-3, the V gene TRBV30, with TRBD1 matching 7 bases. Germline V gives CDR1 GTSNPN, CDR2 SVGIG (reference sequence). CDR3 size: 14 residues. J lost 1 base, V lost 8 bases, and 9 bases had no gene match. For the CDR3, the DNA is TGTGCCCTATCGAGGACAGGAGGCACAGATACGCAGTATTTT. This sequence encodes CALSRTGGTDTQYF.

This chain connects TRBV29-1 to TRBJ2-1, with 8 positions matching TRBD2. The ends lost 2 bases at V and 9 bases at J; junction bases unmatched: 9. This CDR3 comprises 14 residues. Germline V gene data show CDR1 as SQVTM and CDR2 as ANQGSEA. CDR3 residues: CSVESLGSGAEQFF. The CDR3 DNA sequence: TGCAGCGTTGAATCTTTGGGTAGCGGGGCTGAGCAGTTCTTC.

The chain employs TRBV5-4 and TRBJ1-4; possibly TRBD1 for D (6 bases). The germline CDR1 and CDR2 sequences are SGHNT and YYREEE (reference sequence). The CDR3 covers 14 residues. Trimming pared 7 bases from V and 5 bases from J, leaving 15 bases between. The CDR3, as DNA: TGTGCCAGCGCGGCAACAGGGCCAAATGAAAAACTGTTTTTT. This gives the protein CASAATGPNEKLFF.

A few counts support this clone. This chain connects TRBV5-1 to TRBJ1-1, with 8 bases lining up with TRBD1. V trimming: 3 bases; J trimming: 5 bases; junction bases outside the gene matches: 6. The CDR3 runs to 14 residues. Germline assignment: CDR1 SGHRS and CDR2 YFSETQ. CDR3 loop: CASSSTTGGTEAFF. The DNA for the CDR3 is TGCGCCAGCAGCTCAACTACAGGGGGAACTGAAGCTTTCTTT.

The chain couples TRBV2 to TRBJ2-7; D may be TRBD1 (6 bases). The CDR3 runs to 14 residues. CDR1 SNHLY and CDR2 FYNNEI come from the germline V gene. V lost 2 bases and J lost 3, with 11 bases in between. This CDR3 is CASSESGAYYEQYF. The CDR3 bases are TGTGCCAGCAGTGAATCAGGGGCCTACTACGAGCAGTACTTC.

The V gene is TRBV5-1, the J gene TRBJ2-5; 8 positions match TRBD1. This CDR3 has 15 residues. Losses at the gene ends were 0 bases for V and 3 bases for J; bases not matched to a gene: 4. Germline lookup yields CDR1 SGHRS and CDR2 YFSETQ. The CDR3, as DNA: TGCGCCAGCAGCTTGGCCTTGACAGGGGAAGAGACCCAGTACTTC. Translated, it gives CASSLALTGEETQYF.

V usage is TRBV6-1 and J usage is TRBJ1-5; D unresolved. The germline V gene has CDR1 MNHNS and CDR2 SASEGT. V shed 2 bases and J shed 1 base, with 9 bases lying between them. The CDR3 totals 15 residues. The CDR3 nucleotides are TGTGCCAGCAGTGAATTCAGACACAGCAATCAGCCCCAGCATTTT. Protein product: CASSEFRHSNQPQHF.

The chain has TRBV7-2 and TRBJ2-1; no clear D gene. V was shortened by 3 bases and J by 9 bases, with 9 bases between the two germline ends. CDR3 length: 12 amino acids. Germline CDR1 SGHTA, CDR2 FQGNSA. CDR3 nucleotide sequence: TGTGCCAGCAGCTTCGGTAGCCGTGAGCAGTTCTTC. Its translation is CASSFGSREQFF.

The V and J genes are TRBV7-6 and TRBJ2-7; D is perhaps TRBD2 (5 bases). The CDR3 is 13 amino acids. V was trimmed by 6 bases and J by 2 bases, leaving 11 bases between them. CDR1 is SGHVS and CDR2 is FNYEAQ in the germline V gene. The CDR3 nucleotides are TGTGCCAGCAGTCCGGGAATAGCCTACGAGCAGTACGTC. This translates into CASSPGIAYEQYV.

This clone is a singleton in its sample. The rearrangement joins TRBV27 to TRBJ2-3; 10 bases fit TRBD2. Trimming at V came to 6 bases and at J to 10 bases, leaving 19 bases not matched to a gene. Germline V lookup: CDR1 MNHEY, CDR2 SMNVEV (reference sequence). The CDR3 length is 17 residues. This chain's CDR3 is CASSTGSTSGPRLAQYF. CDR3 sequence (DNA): TGTGCCAGCAGCACCGGGTCGACTAGCGGGCCCAGGCTAGCGCAGTATTTT.

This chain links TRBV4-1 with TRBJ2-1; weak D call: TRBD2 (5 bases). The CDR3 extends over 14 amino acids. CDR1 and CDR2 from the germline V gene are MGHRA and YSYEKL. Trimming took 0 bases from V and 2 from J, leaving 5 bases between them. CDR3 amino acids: CASSQELAYNEQFF. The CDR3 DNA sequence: TGCGCCAGCAGCCAAGAACTAGCCTACAATGAGCAGTTCTTC.